This record concerns one T cell receptor beta chain sequence. This specimen belongs to a study of T-cell memory formation after mild COVID-19. V was pared by 4 bases and J by 8 bases, with 8 bases of the junction left unmatched. Germline lookup yields CDR1 SGHRS and CDR2 YFSETQ. The CDR3 has 14 residues. TCRdb itself ran the 5' RACE reads through MiXCR, one entry per CDR3 protein. The data show roughly 380,000 distinct CDR3 sequences, 28% seen once. The V call is TRBV5-1, the J call TRBJ2-4, with 8 bases identical to TRBD2. Specimen: PBMCs or a T cell subset sorted from them (not recorded which). This TCR was sampled from an adult woman who had mild COVID-19 (a few samples of this study predate the infection). Cell type and time point are not known. The CDR3 loop reads CASSPGGAEDIQYF. Here the CDR3 DNA reads TGCGCCAGCAGCCCCGGGGGGGCCGAGGACATTCAGTACTTC.